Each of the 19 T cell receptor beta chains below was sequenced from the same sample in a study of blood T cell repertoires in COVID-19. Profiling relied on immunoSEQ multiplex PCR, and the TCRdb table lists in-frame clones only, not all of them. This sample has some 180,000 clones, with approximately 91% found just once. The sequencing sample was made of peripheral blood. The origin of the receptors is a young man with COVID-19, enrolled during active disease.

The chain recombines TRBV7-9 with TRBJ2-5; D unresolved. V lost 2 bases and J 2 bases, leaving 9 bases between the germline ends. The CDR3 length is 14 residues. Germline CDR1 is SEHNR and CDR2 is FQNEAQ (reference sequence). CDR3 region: CASSLNPGQETQYF. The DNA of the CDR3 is TGTGCCAGCAGCTTAAATCCGGGTCAAGAGACCCAGTACTTC.

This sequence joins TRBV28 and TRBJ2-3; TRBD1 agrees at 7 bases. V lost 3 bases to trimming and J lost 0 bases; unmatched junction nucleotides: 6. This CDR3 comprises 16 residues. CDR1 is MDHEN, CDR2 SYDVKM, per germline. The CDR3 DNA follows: TGTGCCAGCAGTTTCCTGGGGGACAGCAGCACAGATACGCAGTATTTT. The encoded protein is CASSFLGDSSTDTQYF.

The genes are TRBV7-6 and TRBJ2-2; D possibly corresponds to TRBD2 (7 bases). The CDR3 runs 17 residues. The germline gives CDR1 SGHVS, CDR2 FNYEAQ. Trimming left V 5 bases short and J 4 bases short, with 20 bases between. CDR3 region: CASSVPLGGAATGELFF. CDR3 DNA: TGTGCCAGCAGCGTACCCTTGGGGGGGGCGGCCACCGGGGAGCTGTTTTTT.

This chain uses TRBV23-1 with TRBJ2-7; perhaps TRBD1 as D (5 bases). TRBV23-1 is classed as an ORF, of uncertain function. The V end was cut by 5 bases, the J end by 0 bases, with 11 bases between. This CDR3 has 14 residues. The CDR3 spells CASSSQGSSYEQYF. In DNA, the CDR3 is TGCGCCAGCAGTTCGCAGGGTAGCTCCTACGAGCAGTACTTC.

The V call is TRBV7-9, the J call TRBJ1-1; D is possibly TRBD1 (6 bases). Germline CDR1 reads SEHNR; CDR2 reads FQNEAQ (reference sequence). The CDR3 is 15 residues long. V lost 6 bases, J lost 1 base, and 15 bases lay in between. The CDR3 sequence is CASRYGTPGNTEAFF. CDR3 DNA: TGTGCCAGCAGATATGGGACACCAGGGAACACTGAAGCTTTCTTT.

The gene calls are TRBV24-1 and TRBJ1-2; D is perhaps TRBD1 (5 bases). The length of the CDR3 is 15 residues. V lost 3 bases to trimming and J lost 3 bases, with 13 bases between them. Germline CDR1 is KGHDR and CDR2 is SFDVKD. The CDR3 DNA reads TGTGCCACCAGTGATCCGGGTCAGGGATACTATGGCTACACCTTC. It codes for CATSDPGQGYYGYTF.

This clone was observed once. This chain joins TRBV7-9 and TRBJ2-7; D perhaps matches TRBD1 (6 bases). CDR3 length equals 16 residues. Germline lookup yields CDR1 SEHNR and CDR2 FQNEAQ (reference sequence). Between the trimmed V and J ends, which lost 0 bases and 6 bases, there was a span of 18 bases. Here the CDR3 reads CASSLAFAGDKSEQYF. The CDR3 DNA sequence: TGTGCCAGCAGCTTAGCGTTCGCAGGGGATAAGAGCGAGCAGTACTTC.

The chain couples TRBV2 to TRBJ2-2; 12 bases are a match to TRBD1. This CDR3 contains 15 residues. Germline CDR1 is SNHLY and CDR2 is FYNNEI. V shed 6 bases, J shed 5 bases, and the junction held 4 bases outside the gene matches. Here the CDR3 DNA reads TGTGCCAGCAGGGGGACAGGGGGCGAGACCGGGGAGCTGTTTTTT. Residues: CASRGTGGETGELFF.

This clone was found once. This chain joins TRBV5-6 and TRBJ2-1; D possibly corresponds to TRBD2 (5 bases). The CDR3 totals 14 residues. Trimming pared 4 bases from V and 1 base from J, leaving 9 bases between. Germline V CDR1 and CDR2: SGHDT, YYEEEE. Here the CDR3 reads CASSPEESYNEQFF. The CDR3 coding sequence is TGTGCCAGCAGCCCGGAGGAGTCCTACAATGAGCAGTTCTTC.

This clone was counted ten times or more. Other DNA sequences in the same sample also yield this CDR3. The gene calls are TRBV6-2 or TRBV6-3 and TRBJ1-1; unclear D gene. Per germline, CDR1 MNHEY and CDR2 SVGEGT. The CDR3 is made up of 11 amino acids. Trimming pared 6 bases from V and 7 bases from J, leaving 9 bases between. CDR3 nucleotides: TGTGCCAGCAGCCCCGGACTTGAAGCTTTCTTT. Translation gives CASSPGLEAFF.

CDR3 amino acids: CASSPQGLAGRETQYF. CDR3 bases: TGCGCCAGCAGCCCCCAGGGACTAGCTGGGAGAGAGACCCAGTACTTC. The chain combines TRBV4-1 with TRBJ2-5; 9 bases line up with TRBD2. This CDR3 is built from 16 residues. The trim removed 4 bases at V and 4 bases at J, leaving 10 bases unmatched. Germline assignment: CDR1 MGHRA and CDR2 YSYEKL.

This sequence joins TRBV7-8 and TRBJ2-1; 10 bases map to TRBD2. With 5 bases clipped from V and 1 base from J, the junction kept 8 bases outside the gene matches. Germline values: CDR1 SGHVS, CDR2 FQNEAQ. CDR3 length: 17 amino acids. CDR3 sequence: CASSRASSGRSYNEQFF. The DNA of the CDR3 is TGTGCCAGCAGCCGCGCGTCTAGCGGGAGATCCTACAATGAGCAGTTCTTC.

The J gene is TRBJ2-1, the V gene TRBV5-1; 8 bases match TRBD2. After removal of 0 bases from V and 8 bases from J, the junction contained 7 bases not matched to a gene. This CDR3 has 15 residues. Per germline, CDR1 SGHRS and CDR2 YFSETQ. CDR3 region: CASSLGTSRWDEQFF. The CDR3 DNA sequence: TGCGCCAGCAGCTTGGGGACTAGCCGCTGGGATGAGCAGTTCTTC. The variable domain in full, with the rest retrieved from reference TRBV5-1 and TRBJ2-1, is KAGVTQTPRYLIKTRGQQVTLSCSPISGHRSVSWYQQTPGQGLQFLFEYFSETQRNKGNFPGRFSGRQFSNSRSEMNVSTLELGDSALYLCASSLGTSRWDEQFFGPGTRLTVL.

The CDR3 nucleotides are TGCGCCAGCAGCTTCGTAGCGGGAGGACTCGAGCAGTACTTC. Translated, it gives CASSFVAGGLEQYF. The V call is TRBV4-1, the J call TRBJ2-7, with 10 bases aligning to TRBD2. Unmatched junction bases numbered 7, after V lost 5 bases and J lost 6 bases. Germline CDR1 and CDR2: MGHRA and YSYEKL. CDR3 size: 14 residues.

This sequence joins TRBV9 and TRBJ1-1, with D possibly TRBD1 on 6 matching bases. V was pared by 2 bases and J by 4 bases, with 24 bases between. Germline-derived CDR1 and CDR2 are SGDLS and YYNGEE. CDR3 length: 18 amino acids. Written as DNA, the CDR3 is TGTGCCAGCAGCGTCAATGCATTGGACGGTGAAGGGGGCACTGAAGCTTTCTTT. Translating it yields CASSVNALDGEGGTEAFF. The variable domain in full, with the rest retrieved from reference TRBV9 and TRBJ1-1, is DSGVTQTPKHLITATGQRVTLRCSPRSGDLSVYWYQQSLDQGLQFLIQYYNGEERAKGNILERFSAQQFPDLHSELNLSSLELGDSALYFCASSVNALDGEGGTEAFFGQGTRLTVV.

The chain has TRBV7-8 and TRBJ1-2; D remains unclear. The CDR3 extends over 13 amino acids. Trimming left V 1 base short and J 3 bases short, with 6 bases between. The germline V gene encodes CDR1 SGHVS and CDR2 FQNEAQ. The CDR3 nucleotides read TGTGCCAGCAGCTTAGGGGAGGACTATGGCTACACCTTC. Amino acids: CASSLGEDYGYTF.

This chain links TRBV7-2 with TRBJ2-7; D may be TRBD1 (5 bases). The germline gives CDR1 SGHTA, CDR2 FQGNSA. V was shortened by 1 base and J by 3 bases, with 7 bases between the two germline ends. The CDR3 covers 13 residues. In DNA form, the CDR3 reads TGTGCCAGCAGCTTAGGGGGCCTCTACGAGCAGTACTTC. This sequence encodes CASSLGGLYEQYF.

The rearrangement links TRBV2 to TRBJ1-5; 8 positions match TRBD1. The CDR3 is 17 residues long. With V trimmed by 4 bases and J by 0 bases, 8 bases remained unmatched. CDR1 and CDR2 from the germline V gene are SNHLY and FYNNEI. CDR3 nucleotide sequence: TGTGCCAGCAGTGGGGGGGACAGGAGATATAGCAATCAGCCCCAGCATTTT. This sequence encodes CASSGGDRRYSNQPQHF.

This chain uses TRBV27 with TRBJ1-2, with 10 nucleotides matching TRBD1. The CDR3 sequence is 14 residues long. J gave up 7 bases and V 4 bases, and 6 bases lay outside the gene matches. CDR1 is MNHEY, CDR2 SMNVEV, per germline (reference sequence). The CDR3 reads CASSSGQGMGGYTF. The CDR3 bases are TGTGCCAGCAGTTCGGGACAGGGGATGGGTGGCTACACCTTC.